This entry describes one T cell receptor beta chain. These data are taken from a study of T-cell memory formation after mild COVID-19. TCRdb re-called the 5' RACE reads through MiXCR, storing one row per CDR3 protein. Of about 440,000 distinct CDR3 sequences in the sample, 15% to 25% were seen once. The specimen sequenced was PBMCs or a T cell subset sorted from them (not recorded which). The TCR was taken from an adult woman who had mild COVID-19 (a few samples of this study predate the infection). Cell type and time point are not known.

In DNA, the CDR3 is TGTGCCAGCAGCGTAGGGACTAGCGGGAGTTCCACAGATACGCAGTATTTT. It encodes CASSVGTSGSSTDTQYF. The genes are TRBV9 and TRBJ2-3; 13 nucleotides align to TRBD2. This CDR3 region has 17 residues. The germline V gene encodes CDR1 SGDLS and CDR2 YYNGEE. Trimming at V came to 0 bases and at J to 2 bases, leaving 3 bases not matched to a gene.